Given below is one T cell receptor (beta chain) in context. Its specificity is not known. Profiled with immunoSEQ multiplex PCR; TCRdb holds only in-frame clones, not every one. The table lists 130,000 to 150,000 clones, approximately 90% of them singletons. Germline V lookup: CDR1 SGHNT, CDR2 YYREEE (reference sequence). The CDR3 length is 15 residues. The V and J ends lost 5 bases and 6 bases, in that order; junction bases with no gene match: 9. The source of the sample is a study of T cell responses to AZD1222 COVID-19 vaccine. Study-wide results and limits: Every sample of the repertoires postdated the peak T cell response. Following two doses of AZD1222, Spike-specific TCR breadth and depth rose. Only a handful of AZD1222 recipients, several in all, had baseline seropositivity.

The sequence came from an adult in good health. The V call is TRBV5-4, the J call TRBJ2-7, with 12 bases aligning to TRBD2. The specimen was peripheral blood, collected on day 0 of MenACWY control vaccination. The CDR3 reads CASRRTSGGNPEQYF. The CDR3 DNA reads as TGTGCCAGCAGACGTACTAGCGGGGGGAATCCCGAGCAGTACTTC.